This T cell receptor beta chain was identified in a study of Tregs in tolerant kidney transplant recipients. Losses at the gene ends were 6 bases for V and 2 bases for J; bases not matched to a gene: 2. This CDR3 comprises 13 residues. Germline CDR1 is SQVTM and CDR2 is ANQGSEA. As to this clone: Its antigen is as yet unknown. The observed sequence ends 3 residues before the CDR3 terminus, with the missing tail filled in from the germline J gene.

Whole-study results and caveats: The most relevant donor-specific Treg TCRbeta repertoire apparently came from expansion with activated donor B cells.

The data were produced by immunoSEQ multiplex PCR, yet TCRdb's version contains in-frame clones alone and is incomplete. Its table lists tens of thousands of clones. V and J are TRBV29-1 and TRBJ2-3; 10 nucleotides line up with TRBD2. The source material was CD8+ T cells from blood, sampled before the transplant. The source of this sequence is a human donor who received a combined kidney and bone marrow transplant. This CDR3 is CSVGLANTDTQYF. CDR3 DNA (partial): TGCAGCGTGGGACTAGCGAACACAGATACG.